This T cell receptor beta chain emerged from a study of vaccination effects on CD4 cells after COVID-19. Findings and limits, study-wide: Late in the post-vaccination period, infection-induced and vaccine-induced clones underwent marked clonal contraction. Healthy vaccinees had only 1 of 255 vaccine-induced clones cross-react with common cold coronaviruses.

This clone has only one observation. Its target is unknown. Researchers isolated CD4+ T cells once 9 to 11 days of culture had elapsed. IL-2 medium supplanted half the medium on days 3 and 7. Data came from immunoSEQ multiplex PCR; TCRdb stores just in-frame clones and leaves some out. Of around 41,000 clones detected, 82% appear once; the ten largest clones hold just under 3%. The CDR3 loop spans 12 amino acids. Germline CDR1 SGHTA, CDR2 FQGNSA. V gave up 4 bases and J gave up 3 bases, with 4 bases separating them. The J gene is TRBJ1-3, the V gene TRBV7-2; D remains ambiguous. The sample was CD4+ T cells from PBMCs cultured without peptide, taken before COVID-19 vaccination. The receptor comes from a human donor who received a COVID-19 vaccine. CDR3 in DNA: TGTGCCAGCAGCTCTGGTGGAAACACCATATATTTT. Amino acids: CASSSGGNTIYF. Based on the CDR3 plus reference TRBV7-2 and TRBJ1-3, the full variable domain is GAGVSQSPSNKVTEKGKDVELRCDPISGHTALYWYRQSLGQGLEFLIYFQGNSAPDKSGLPSDRFSAERTGGSVSTLTIQRTQQEDSAVYLCASSSGGNTIYFGEGSWLTVV.